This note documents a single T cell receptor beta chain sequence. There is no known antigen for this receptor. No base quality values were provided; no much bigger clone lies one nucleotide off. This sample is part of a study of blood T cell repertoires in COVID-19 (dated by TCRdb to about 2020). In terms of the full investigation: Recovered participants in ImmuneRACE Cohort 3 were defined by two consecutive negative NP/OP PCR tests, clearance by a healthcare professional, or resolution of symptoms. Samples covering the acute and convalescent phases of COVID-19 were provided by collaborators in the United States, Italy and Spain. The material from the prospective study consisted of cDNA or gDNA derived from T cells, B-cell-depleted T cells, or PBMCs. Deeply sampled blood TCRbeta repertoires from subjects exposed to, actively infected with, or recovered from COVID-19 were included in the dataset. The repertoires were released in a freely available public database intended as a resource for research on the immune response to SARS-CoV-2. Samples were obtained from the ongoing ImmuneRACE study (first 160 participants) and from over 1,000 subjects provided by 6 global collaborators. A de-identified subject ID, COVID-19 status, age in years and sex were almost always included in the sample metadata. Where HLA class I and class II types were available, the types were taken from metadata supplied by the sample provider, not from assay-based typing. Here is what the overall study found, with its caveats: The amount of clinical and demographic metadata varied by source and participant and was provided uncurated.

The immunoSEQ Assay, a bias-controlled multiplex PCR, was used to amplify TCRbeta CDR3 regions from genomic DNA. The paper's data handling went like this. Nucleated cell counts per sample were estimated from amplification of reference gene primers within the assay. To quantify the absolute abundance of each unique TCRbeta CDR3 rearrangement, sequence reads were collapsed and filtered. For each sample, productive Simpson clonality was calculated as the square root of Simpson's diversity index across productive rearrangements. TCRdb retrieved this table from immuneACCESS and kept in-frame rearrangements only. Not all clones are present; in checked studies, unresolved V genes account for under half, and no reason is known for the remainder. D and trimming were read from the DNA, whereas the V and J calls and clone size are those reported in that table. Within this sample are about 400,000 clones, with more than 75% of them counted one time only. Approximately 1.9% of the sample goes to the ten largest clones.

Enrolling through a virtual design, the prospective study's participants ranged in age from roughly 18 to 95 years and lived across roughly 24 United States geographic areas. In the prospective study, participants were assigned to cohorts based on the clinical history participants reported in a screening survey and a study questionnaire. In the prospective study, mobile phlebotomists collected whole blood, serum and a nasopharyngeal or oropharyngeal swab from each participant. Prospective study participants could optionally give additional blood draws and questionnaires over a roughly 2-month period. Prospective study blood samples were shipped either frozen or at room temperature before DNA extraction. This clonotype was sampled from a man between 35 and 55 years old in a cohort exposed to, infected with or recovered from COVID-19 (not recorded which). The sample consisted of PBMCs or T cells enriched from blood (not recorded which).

The CDR3 protein sequence reads: CSVQGVDQPQHF. The DNA reads as follows: TGCAGCGTCCAGGGGGTCGATCAGCCCCAGCATTTT. The receptor chain draws on TRBV29-1 and TRBJ1-5; TRBD1 fits 7 bases in the junction. Taken from cysteine to phenylalanine, the CDR3 has 12 residues. This entry keeps only the CDR3 DNA: 36 bases, framed from base 1. Compared with germline, V lacks 6 bases and J lacks 5 bases; bases without a gene match: 4. CDR1 and CDR2 were assigned from the germline V gene as SQVTM and ANQGSEA.